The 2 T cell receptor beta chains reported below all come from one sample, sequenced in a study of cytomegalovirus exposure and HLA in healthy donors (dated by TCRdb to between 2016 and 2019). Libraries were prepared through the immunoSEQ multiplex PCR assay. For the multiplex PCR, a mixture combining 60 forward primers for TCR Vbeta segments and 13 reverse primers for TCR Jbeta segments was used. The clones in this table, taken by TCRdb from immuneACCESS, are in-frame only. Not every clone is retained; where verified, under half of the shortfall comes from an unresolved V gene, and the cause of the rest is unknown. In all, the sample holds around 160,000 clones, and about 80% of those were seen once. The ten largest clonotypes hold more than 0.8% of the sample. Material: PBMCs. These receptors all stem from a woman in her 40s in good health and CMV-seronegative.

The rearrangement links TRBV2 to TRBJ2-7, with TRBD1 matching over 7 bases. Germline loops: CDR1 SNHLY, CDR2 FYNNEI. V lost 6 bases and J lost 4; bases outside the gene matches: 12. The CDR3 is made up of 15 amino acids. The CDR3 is CASRRGQTAIYEQYF. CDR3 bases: TGTGCCAGCAGGAGGGGGCAGACTGCAATTTACGAGCAGTACTTC.

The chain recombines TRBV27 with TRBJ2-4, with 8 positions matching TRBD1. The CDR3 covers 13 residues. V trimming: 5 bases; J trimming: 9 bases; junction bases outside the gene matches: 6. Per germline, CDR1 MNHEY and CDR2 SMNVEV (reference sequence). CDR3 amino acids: CASSTQQGGIQYF. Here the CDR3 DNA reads TGTGCCAGCAGTACCCAACAGGGGGGCATTCAGTACTTC.